These 4 T cell receptor beta chains were sequenced from one sample in a study of identical twins. TCRdb recomputed calls from the 5' RACE reads with MiXCR, one row per CDR3 protein. The data contain 420,000 or so distinct CDR3 sequences, less than 20% of them singletons. Sequencing used naive T cells sorted from blood. Every receptor here comes from a man aged 50 or older in good health.

This clonotype showed up many times. V is TRBV20-1 and J is TRBJ2-3; 9 positions agree with TRBD2. The ends lost 1 base at V and 4 bases at J; junction bases unmatched: 6. CDR3 size: 15 residues. Germline V gives CDR1 DFQATT, CDR2 SNEGSKA (reference sequence). The DNA for the CDR3 is TGCAGTGCTAGAGCGGCGGGAGGGCCCTCAGATACGCAGTATTTT. Protein sequence: CSARAAGGPSDTQYF.

This clonotype has a count of ten or more. The genes are TRBV11-2 and TRBJ2-7; a possible D gene is TRBD1 (6 bases). The CDR3 has 14 residues. Germline V CDR1 and CDR2: SGHAT, FQNNGV. Trimming stripped 2 bases from V and 1 base from J, with 9 bases between. For the CDR3, the DNA is TGTGCCAGCAGCTTATACCAGGGGTCCTACGAGCAGTACTTC. Translating it yields CASSLYQGSYEQYF.

This clonotype was counted ten times or more. The J gene is TRBJ2-7, the V gene TRBV6-2 or TRBV6-3, with 7 nucleotides matching TRBD1. The length of the CDR3 is 15 residues. V trimming: 6 bases; J trimming: 4 bases; junction bases outside the gene matches: 12. The germline V gene has CDR1 MNHEY and CDR2 SVGEGT. CDR3 DNA: TGTGCCAGCAGACCCATAGGACAGGTGGGATACGAGCAGTACTTC. Translation gives CASRPIGQVGYEQYF.

The V gene is TRBV27, the J gene TRBJ2-1; tentatively, D is TRBD2 (6 bases). V was pared by 5 bases and J by 0 bases, with 17 bases between. Germline V gives CDR1 MNHEY, CDR2 SMNVEV (reference sequence). This CDR3 has 17 residues. The CDR3 DNA sequence: TGTGCCAGCAGTCACCTAGCGCCCCTGAGCTCCTACAATGAGCAGTTCTTC. This sequence encodes CASSHLAPLSSYNEQFF.